This T cell receptor (beta chain) was identified in a study of human T cells and chemical hapten exposure (dated by TCRdb to the early 2020s). Looking at the study overall: For sensitization, 2% DPC in acetone was applied to a roughly 2 cm by roughly 2 cm area of upper inner arm skin. Blood for TCR sequencing was provided by twenty-nine alopecia patients at one to four time points (pre-sensitization, 2, 6 and 24 weeks). Patient blood was sampled pre-sensitization (week 0) and at 2, 6 and about 24 weeks after DPC sensitization. Throughout the study period of roughly five months, patients also received therapeutic DPC doses to the scalp every week. Patch testing on the upper back used Finn chambers containing 0.01% DPC, with scoring done after 6 days according to International Contact Dermatitis Research Group standards. In alopecia patients, the study followed how the peripheral blood TCR repertoire changed in vivo over primary and secondary sensitization to diphenylcyclopropenone (DPC), a hapten. The patient cohort, mostly female, included alopecia areata with under or over 50% scalp involvement, alopecia totalis and alopecia universalis. Libraries were pooled for sequencing, and per-sample TCR yields varied mainly because of small differences in library volumes within the pool. The paper's findings and limits, for the study overall: Patch test score correlated positively with the number of PT1 expanded TCRs, reaching significance at thresholds 8, 16 and 32 but not at 4. After repeated subsampling, changes were observed in the strength of the expansion versus patch-test correlation and in the threshold at which the correlation became significant. Significantly more large CDR3 similarity clusters were formed by expanded TCRs than by pre-sensitization or healthy control sets, consistent with antigen-driven responses. Because every patient had alopecia, a presumed autoimmune disease, the patients' immune response might differ from that of healthy individuals. DPC sensitization did not change how many TCRs were above 1 in 1000 frequency, and no evidence was found of alterations in global repertoire structure.

This specimen's time point label, per the study, means: patch test 1, 2 weeks after DPC sensitization. In light of the paper, this sample's treatment or condition label describes: therapeutic diphenylcyclopropenone sensitization with weekly scalp DPC. At every patch-test visit, the blood draw took place before the patch test was put on. Patients were considered eligible if aged 18 to 70, diagnosed with alopecia and deemed suitable for DPC therapy, and patients were excluded if pregnant. Total RNA was isolated from unfractionated whole blood collected in Tempus Blood RNA tubes. The library was made by RACE. The sequencer listed for this sample is NextSeq 500. During library preparation, unique molecular identifiers were attached to individual cDNA molecules so that TCRs could be counted quantitatively and reproducibly. Each blood RNA sample was used to sequence both TCR alpha and TCR beta chains. Per the source publication's procedure: The median number of TCRs per sample was some 100,000, ranging from 23,224 to 690,600. The Decombinator software suite was used to annotate the V, J and CDR3 of the TCR reads. For the PS versus PT1 abundance plots, all samples were subsampled to the same number of TCRs (28,000). TCRs were defined as expanded if absent before sensitization and observed at least eight times at the 2-week time point. TCRdb applied fastp at Q25 and MiXCR to the public reads, then kept only in-frame beta chains. CDR3 protein duplicates are merged, each entry listing the most common genes and DNA. The V and J calls here are based on TCRdb, not the publication. This sample is represented by 70,000 to 75,000 distinct CDR3 sequences; about 32% of them were singletons. Roughly 9.8% of the sample rests with the top ten.

Concerning this clonotype itself: The antigen it recognizes is unknown. No much larger clone exists at a distance of one base, and base qualities are not known.

As encoded in the germline V gene, CDR1 is SGHDT while CDR2 is YYEEEE. The CDR3 contains 16 residues, cysteine and phenylalanine counted. CDR3 DNA is the only sequence kept; it has 48 bases, read in frame from the first base. For this chain, trimming is 6 bases at the V end and 3 bases at the J end, and the number of junction bases without a gene match is 9. The sequence joins TRBV5-6 to TRBJ2-1, with 10 bases matching TRBD1. The source material was whole blood, sampled in connection with sensitization to the hapten diphenylcyclopropenone (DPC). The clonotype was recovered from a man between 40 and 49 years old with alopecia areata. Some clones in this sample may be carry-over from other donors' samples. The CDR3 amino acid sequence is: CASKSSGTGVYNEQFF. The DNA sequence is TGTGCCAGCAAGTCCTCCGGGACAGGGGTCTACAATGAGCAGTTCTTC.